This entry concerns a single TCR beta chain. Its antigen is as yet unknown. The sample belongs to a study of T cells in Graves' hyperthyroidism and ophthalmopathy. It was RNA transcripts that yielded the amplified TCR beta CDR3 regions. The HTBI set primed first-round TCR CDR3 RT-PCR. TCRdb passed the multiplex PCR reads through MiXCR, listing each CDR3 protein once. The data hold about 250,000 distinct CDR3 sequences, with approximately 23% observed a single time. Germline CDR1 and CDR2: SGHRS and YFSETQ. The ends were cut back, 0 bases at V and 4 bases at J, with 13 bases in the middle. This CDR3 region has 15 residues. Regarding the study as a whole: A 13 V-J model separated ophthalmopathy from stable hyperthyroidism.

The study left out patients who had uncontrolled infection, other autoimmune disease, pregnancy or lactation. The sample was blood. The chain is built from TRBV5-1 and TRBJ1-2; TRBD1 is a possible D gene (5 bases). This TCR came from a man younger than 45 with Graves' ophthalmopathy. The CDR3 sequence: CASSLGTNSIYGYTF. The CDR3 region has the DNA TGCGCCAGCAGCTTGGGGACAAACTCCATCTATGGCTACACCTTC.